The following is a T cell receptor beta chain sequence with its context. Its antigen remains unidentified. In germline, CDR1 is SEHNR, CDR2 FQNEAQ (reference sequence). This CDR3 is built from 19 residues. V lost 1 base and J lost 1, with 21 bases in between. The data were obtained in a study of post-analysis software for immune sequencing data. The study, taken as a whole, reports: Patients carried roughly 5 TRBV segments more frequently than controls did, and TRBV5-6, TRBV5-1 and TRBV20-1 were among them.

cDNA libraries of TCR beta carried unique molecular identifiers. Via MiXCR, TCRdb re-called the PCR reads, giving one row per CDR3 protein. The sample lists roughly 800,000 distinct CDR3 sequences; 30% were seen once. The sequencing sample was made of blood. This receptor was identified in a girl between 5 and 17 years old with multiple sclerosis. The chain has TRBV7-9 and TRBJ2-3; tentatively, D is TRBD2 (6 bases). The CDR3 sequence is CASSLDRQRVVPRTDTQYF. Written as DNA, the CDR3 is TGTGCCAGCAGCTTAGATCGCCAGCGGGTGGTCCCCCGCACAGATACGCAGTATTTT.